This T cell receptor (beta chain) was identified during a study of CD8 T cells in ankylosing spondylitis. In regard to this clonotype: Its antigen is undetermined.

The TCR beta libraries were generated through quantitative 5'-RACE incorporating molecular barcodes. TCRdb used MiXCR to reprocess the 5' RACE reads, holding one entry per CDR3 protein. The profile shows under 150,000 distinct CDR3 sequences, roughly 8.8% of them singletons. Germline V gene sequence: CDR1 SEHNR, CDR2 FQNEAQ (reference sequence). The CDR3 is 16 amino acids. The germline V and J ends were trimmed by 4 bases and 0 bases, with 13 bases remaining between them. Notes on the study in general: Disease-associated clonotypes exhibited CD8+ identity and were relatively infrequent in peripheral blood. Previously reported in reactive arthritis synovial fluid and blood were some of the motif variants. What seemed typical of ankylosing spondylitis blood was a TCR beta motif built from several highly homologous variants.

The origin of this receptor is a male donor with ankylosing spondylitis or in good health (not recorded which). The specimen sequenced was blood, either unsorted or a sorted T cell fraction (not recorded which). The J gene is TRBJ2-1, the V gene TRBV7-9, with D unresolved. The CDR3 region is CASSSPTESSYNEQFF. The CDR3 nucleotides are TGTGCCAGCAGCTCCCCGACCGAAAGCTCCTACAATGAGCAGTTCTTC.